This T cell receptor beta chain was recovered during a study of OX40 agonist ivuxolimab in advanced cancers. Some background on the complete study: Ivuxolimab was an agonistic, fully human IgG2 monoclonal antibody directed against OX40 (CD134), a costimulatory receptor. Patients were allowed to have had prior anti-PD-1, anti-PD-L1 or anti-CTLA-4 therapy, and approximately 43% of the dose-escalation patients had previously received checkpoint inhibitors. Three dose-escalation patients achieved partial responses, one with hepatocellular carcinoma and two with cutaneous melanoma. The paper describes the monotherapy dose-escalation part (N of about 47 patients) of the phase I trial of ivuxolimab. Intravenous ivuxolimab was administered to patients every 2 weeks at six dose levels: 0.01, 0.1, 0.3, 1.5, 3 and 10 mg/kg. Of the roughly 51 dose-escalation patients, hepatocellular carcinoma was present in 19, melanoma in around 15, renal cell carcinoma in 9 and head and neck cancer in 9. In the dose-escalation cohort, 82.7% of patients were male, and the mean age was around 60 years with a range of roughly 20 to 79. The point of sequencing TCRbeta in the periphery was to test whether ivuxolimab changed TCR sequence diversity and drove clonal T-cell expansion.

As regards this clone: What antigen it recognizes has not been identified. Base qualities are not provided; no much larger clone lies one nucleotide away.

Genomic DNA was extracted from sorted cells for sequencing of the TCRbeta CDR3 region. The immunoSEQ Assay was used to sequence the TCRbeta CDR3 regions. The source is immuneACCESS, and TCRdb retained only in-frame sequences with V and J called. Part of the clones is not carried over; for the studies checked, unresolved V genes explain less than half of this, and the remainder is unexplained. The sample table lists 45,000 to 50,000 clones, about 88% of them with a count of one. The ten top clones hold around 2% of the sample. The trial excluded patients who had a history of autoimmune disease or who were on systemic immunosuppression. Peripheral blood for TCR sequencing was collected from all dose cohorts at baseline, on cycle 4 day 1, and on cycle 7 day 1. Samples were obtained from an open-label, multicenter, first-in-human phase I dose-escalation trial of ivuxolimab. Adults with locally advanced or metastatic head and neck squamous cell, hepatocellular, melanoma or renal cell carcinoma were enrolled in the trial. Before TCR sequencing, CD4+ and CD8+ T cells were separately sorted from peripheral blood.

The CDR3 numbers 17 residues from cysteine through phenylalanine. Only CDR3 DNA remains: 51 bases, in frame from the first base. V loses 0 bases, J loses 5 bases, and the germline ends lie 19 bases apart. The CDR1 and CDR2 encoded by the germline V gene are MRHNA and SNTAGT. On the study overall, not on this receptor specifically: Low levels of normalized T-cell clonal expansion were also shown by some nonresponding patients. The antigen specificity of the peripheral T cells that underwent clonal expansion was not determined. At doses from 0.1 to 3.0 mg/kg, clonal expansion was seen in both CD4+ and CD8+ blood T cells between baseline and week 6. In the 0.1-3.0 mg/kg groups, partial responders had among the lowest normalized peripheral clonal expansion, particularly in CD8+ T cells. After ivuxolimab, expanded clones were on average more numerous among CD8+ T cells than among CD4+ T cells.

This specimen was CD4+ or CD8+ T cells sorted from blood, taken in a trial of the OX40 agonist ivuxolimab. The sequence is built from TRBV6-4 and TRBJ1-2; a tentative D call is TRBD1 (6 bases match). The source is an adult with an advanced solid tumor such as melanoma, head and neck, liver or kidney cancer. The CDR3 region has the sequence CASSDSSWGGETYGYTF. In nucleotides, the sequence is TGTGCCAGCAGTGACTCAAGCTGGGGGGGCGAGACGTATGGCTACACCTTC.